What follows are 21 T cell receptor beta chains derived from one specimen sequenced in a study of blood T cell repertoires in COVID-19. Generated by immunoSEQ multiplex PCR, the TCRdb table keeps only in-frame clones and is missing some. The sample records roughly 50,000 clones, roughly 90% being singletons. The sequenced sample was peripheral blood. These TCRs come from a woman aged 60 to 75 with active COVID-19.

This chain joins TRBV7-6 and TRBJ2-1; 10 bases are shared with TRBD2. CDR3 size: 16 residues. Germline CDR1 SGHVS, CDR2 FNYEAQ. Losses at the gene ends were 2 bases for V and 3 bases for J; bases not matched to a gene: 4. CDR3 sequence reads: CASSLNSGGNYNEQFF. CDR3 in DNA: TGTGCCAGCAGCTTAAATAGCGGGGGGAACTACAATGAGCAGTTCTTC.

This clone came up a few times. The V and J genes are TRBV2 and TRBJ2-7; D is unclear. The CDR3 runs 15 residues. Trimming took 7 bases from V and 2 from J, leaving 18 bases between them. Germline assignment: CDR1 SNHLY and CDR2 FYNNEI. The chain's CDR3 is CASNNGDHPPYEQYF. The DNA of the CDR3 is TGTGCCAGCAATAATGGAGACCATCCCCCCTACGAGCAGTACTTC.

CDR3 amino acids: CASTSGGYEQYF. CDR3 nucleotides: TGTGCCAGCACGTCGGGGGGTTACGAGCAGTACTTC. The chain is built from TRBV27 and TRBJ2-7, with TRBD2 matching over 7 bases. Looked up from germline, CDR1 is MNHEY and CDR2 is SMNVEV (reference sequence). V shed 7 bases, J shed 4 bases, and the junction held 4 bases outside the gene matches. This CDR3 has 12 amino acids.

The chain is built from TRBV11-2 and TRBJ2-5; a possible D gene is TRBD2 (6 bases). The germline CDR1 and CDR2 sequences are SGHAT and FQNNGV. The CDR3 extends over 14 amino acids. V lost 5 bases, J lost 5 bases, and 15 bases lay in between. The CDR3 DNA reads TGTGCCAGCAGCCGACTAGGGGTAGGGGAGACCCAGTACTTC. Residues: CASSRLGVGETQYF.

This rearrangement joins TRBV4-2 to TRBJ2-5; D is possibly TRBD1 (6 bases). The V gene's germline CDR1 is LGHNA and CDR2 YNFKEQ. V was trimmed by 2 bases and J by 8 bases, leaving 12 bases between them. The CDR3 extends over 13 amino acids. The chain's CDR3 is CASSQKQGVTQYF. The CDR3 DNA reads as TGTGCCAGCAGCCAAAAACAGGGTGTTACCCAGTACTTC.

V and J are TRBV5-1 and TRBJ2-7, with D tentatively TRBD2 (7 bases). The germline gives CDR1 SGHRS, CDR2 YFSETQ. CDR3 size: 13 residues. Trimming stripped 4 bases from V and 6 bases from J, with 14 bases between. CDR3 sequence: CASSTGGRGEQYF. The CDR3 nucleotides are TGCGCCAGCAGCACGGGGGGCCGAGGCGAGCAGTACTTC.

The chain recombines TRBV20-1 with TRBJ1-5, with D possibly TRBD1 on 6 matching bases. The germline V gene encodes CDR1 DFQATT and CDR2 SNEGSKA (reference sequence). Trimming cost V 3 bases and J 0 bases, with 18 bases left between them. CDR3 length: 17 residues. The CDR3 protein is CSASSRGANYSNQPQHF. The DNA for the CDR3 is TGCAGTGCTAGTAGCCGGGGGGCAAATTATAGCAATCAGCCCCAGCATTTT.

This clone turned up a few times. The rearrangement links TRBV7-9 to TRBJ2-7; 11 bases fit TRBD1. CDR1 is SEHNR, CDR2 FQNEAQ, per germline (reference sequence). The V segment lost 2 bases and the J segment 7 bases; nucleotides outside the gene matches: 10. The CDR3 consists of 16 residues. The CDR3 protein is CASSLYIGQGAREQYF. DNA of the CDR3: TGTGCCAGCAGCTTATATATCGGACAGGGGGCACGGGAGCAGTACTTC. Together with reference TRBV7-9 and TRBJ2-7, the CDR3 gives the full variable domain: DTGVSQNPRHKITKRGQNVTFRCDPISEHNRLYWYRQTLGQGPEFLTYFQNEAQLEKSRLLSDRFSAERPKGSFSTLEIQRTEQGDSAMYLCASSLYIGQGAREQYFGPGTRLTVT.

The CDR3 loop is CASSLSMGADYGYTF. The CDR3 nucleotides are TGTGCCAGCAGCTTGAGTATGGGGGCCGACTATGGCTACACCTTC. The chain joins TRBV7-2 to TRBJ1-2; maybe TRBD1 (6 bases). This CDR3 is built from 15 residues. The V gene lost 3 bases and the J gene lost 3 bases, with 14 bases spanning the gap. CDR1 is SGHTA, CDR2 FQGNSA, per germline.

This clone was counted a few times. The gene calls are TRBV3-1 (or the pseudogene TRBV3-2) and TRBJ1-5; D perhaps matches TRBD1 (6 bases). CDR3 size: 15 residues. V dropped 1 base and J dropped 4 bases, with 11 bases sitting between them. In germline, CDR1 is LGHDT, CDR2 YNNKEL (reference sequence). CDR3 sequence reads: CASSQVRDTNQPQHF. CDR3 nucleotide sequence: TGTGCCAGCAGCCAAGTTCGGGACACTAATCAGCCCCAGCATTTT.

The chain is built from TRBV10-1 and TRBJ2-1; tentative D call: TRBD1 (6 bases). Germline V CDR1 and CDR2: WNHNN, SYGVQD (reference sequence). The CDR3 contains 14 residues. The V end was cut by 6 bases, the J end by 6 bases, with 15 bases between. The CDR3 nucleotides read TGCGCCAGCAGCCGGGACACCGTATCCAATGAGCAGTTCTTC. Protein sequence: CASSRDTVSNEQFF.

This rearrangement joins TRBV3-1 (or the pseudogene TRBV3-2) to TRBJ1-2; D unresolved. This CDR3 region has 17 residues. V lost 1 base, J lost 3 bases, and 18 bases lay in between. Germline V gene sequence: CDR1 LGHDT, CDR2 YNNKEL (reference sequence). The CDR3 nucleotides read TGTGCCAGCAGCCAAGGGTGGCAGGCAAATACATACTATGGCTACACCTTC. Translated, it gives CASSQGWQANTYYGYTF.

The rearrangement uses TRBV5-1 and TRBJ2-7; 9 positions agree with TRBD2. After removal of 2 bases from V and 5 bases from J, the junction contained 8 bases not matched to a gene. The germline CDR1 and CDR2 sequences are SGHRS and YFSETQ. The CDR3 runs 15 residues. For the CDR3, the DNA is TGCGCCAGCAGCTTAAGGCGGGGGGGCTCGAACGAGCAGTACTTC. This codes for CASSLRRGGSNEQYF.

This rearrangement joins TRBV25-1 to TRBJ2-5; 8 positions agree with TRBD2. J gave up 5 bases and V 5 bases, and 16 bases lay outside the gene matches. The CDR3 totals 17 residues. CDR1 is MGHDK and CDR2 is SYGVNS in the germline V gene. This chain's CDR3 is CASSQDAPLAAMETQYF. CDR3 sequence (DNA): TGTGCCAGCAGTCAAGACGCCCCACTAGCGGCCATGGAGACCCAGTACTTC.

V usage is TRBV24-1 and J usage is TRBJ2-2, with D unresolved. Deletions cut 9 bases from V and 1 base from J, with 14 bases between. The CDR3 has 15 amino acids. The germline V gene encodes CDR1 KGHDR and CDR2 SFDVKD. Here the CDR3 reads CATRTPYRNTGELFF. CDR3 DNA sequence: TGTGCCACCCGAACCCCCTACCGGAACACCGGGGAGCTGTTTTTT.

The chain uses TRBV10-1 and TRBJ1-6; the D is unclear. Germline V CDR1 and CDR2: WNHNN, SYGVQD (reference sequence). This CDR3 spans 13 amino acids. V was pared by 5 bases and J by 7 bases, with 9 bases between. The CDR3 sequence: CASSMTGNSPLHF. DNA of the CDR3: TGCGCCAGCAGTATGACTGGAAATTCACCCCTCCACTTT.

CDR3 residues: CASSPGLATYEQYF. In DNA, the CDR3 is TGCGCCAGCAGCCCGGGACTAGCTACCTACGAGCAGTACTTC. The rearrangement uses TRBV5-1 and TRBJ2-7; 9 bases line up with TRBD2. CDR3 length: 14 residues. Germline-derived CDR1 and CDR2 are SGHRS and YFSETQ. J lost 2 bases, V lost 4 bases, and 4 bases had no gene match.

J is TRBJ2-1 and V is TRBV7-9, with 11 nucleotides matching TRBD2. The CDR3 is 16 residues long. V trimming: 6 bases; J trimming: 1 base; junction bases outside the gene matches: 5. Per germline, CDR1 SEHNR and CDR2 FQNEAQ (reference sequence). The CDR3 protein is CASRPTSGASYNEQFF. The DNA of the CDR3 is TGTGCCAGCAGACCGACTAGCGGGGCTTCCTACAATGAGCAGTTCTTC.

The chain couples TRBV5-4 to TRBJ2-2; possible D gene TRBD1, 6 bases. The CDR3 spans 14 residues. The V gene's germline CDR1 is SGHNT and CDR2 YYREEE (reference sequence). Trimming shortened V by 3 bases and J by 6 bases, and 12 bases separated the two germline ends. CDR3 bases: TGTGCCAGCAGCTCCATATACAGGGCCGGGGAGCTGTTTTTT. This encodes CASSSIYRAGELFF.

J is TRBJ1-2 and V is TRBV7-3; D ambiguous. The CDR3 contains 13 residues. CDR1 and CDR2 from the germline V gene are SGHTA and FQGTGA. Trimming took 2 bases from V and 6 from J, leaving 10 bases between them. CDR3 sequence reads: CASSLGPVDGYTF. The CDR3 region has the DNA TGTGCCAGCAGCTTAGGGCCCGTGGATGGCTACACCTTC.

The chain couples TRBV6-5 to TRBJ1-1, with 8 bases aligning to TRBD1. Germline values: CDR1 MNHEY, CDR2 SVGAGI. J was trimmed by 1 base and V by 2 bases; bases with no gene match: 6. The CDR3 loop spans 16 amino acids. As DNA, the CDR3 is TGTGCCAGCAGTTACCGCGGACAGGGATGGAACACTGAAGCTTTCTTT. This encodes CASSYRGQGWNTEAFF.